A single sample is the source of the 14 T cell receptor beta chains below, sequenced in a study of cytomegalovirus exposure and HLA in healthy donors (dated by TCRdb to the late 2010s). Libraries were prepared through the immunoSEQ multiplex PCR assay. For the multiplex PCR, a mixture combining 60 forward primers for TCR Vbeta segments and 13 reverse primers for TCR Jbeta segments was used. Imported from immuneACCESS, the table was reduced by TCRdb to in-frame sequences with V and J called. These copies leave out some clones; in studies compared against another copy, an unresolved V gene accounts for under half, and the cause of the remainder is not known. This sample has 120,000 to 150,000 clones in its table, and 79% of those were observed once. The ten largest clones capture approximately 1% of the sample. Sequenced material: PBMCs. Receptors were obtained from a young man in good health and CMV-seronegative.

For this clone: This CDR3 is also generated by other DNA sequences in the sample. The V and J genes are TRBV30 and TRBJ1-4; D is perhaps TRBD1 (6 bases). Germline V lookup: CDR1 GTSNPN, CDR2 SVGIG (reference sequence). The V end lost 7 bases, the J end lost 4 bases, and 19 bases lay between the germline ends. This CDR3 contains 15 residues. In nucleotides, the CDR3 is TGTGCCTCAAAGCCGGGGGGCGCGATTAATGAAAAACTGTTTTTT. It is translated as CASKPGGAINEKLFF.

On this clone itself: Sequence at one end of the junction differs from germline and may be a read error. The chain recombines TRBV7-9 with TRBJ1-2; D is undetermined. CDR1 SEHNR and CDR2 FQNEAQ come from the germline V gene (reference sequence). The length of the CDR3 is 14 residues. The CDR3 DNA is TGTTCCAGCAGCTTAGCGTCAGCGCTCTATGGCTACACCTTC. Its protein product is CSSSLASALYGYTF.

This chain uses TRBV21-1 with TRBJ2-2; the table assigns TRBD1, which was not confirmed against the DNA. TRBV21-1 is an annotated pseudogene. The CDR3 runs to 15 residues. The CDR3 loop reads CASRDRGLDTGELFF. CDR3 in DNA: TGTGCCAGCAGGGACAGGGGTCTGGACACCGGGGAGCTGTTTTTT.

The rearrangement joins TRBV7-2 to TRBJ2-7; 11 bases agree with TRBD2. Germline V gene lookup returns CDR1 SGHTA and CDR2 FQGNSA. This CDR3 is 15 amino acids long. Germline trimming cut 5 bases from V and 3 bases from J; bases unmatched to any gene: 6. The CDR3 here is CASSPGLADLYEQYF. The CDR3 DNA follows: TGTGCCAGCAGCCCGGGACTAGCGGACCTCTACGAGCAGTACTTC.

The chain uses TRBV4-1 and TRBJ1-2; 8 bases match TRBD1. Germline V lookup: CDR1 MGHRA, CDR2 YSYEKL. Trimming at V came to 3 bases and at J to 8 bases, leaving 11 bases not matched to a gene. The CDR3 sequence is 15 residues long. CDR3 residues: CASSQAPGGAEGYTF. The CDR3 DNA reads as TGCGCCAGCAGCCAGGCTCCAGGGGGCGCAGAGGGCTACACCTTC.

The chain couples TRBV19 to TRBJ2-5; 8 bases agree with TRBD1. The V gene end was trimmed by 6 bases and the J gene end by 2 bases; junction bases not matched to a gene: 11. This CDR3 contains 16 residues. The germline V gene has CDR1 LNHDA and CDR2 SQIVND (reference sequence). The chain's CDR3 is CASSSRGTGSQETQYF. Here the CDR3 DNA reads TGTGCCAGTAGCTCCCGAGGGACAGGATCTCAAGAGACCCAGTACTTC.

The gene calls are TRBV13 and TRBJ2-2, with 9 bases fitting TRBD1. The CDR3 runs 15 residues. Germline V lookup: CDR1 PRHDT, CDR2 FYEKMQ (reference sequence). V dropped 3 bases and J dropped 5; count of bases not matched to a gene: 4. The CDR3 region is CASSLTGGRTGELFF. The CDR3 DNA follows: TGTGCCAGCAGCTTGACAGGGGGAAGGACCGGGGAGCTGTTTTTT.

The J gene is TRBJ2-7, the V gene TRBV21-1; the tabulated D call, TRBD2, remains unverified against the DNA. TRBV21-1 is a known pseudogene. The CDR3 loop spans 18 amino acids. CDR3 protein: CASSKLTFNGEAAYEQYF. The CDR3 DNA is TGTGCCAGCAGCAAACTGACGTTTAATGGGGAGGCCGCCTACGAGCAGTACTTC.

For the CDR3, the DNA is TGTGCCAGCAGTGATGCGGCAGGGCAAGAGCAGTACTTC. Amino acid sequence: CASSDAAGQEQYF. The chain links TRBV25-1 to TRBJ2-7; D might be TRBD1 (5 bases). This CDR3 comprises 13 residues. The V and J ends lost 3 bases and 7 bases respectively, with 13 bases between them. Germline values: CDR1 MGHDK, CDR2 SYGVNS.

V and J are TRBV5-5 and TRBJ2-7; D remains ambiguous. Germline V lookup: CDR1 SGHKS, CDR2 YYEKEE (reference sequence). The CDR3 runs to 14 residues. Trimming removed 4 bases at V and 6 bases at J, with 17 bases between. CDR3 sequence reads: CASSDLLGSSEQYF. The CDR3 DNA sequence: TGTGCCAGCAGCGACCTCTTGGGCAGCTCCGAGCAGTACTTC.

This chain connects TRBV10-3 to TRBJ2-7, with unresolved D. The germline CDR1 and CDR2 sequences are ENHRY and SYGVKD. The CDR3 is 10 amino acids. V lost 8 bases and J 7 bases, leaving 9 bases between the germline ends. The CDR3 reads CAIGWAEQYF. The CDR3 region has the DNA TGTGCCATCGGTTGGGCTGAGCAGTACTTC.

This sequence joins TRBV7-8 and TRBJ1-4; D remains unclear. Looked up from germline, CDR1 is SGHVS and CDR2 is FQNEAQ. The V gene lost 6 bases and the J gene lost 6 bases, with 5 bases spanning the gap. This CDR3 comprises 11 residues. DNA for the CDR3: TGTGCCAGCAGTTTCGATGAAAAACTGTTTTTT. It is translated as CASSFDEKLFF.

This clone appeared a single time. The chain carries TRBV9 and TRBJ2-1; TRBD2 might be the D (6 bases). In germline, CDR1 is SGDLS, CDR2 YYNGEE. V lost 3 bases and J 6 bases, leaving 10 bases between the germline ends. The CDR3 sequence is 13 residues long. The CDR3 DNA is TGTGCCAGCAGCGCTAGCGTTCCCAATGAGCAGTTCTTC. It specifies CASSASVPNEQFF.

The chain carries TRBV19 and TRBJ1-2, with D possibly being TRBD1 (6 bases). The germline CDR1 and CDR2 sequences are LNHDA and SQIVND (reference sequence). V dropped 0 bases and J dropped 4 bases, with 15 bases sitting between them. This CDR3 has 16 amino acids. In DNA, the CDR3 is TGTGCCAGTAGTATAGATCTGGCAGGGGCTGGCTATGGCTACACCTTC. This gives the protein CASSIDLAGAGYGYTF.